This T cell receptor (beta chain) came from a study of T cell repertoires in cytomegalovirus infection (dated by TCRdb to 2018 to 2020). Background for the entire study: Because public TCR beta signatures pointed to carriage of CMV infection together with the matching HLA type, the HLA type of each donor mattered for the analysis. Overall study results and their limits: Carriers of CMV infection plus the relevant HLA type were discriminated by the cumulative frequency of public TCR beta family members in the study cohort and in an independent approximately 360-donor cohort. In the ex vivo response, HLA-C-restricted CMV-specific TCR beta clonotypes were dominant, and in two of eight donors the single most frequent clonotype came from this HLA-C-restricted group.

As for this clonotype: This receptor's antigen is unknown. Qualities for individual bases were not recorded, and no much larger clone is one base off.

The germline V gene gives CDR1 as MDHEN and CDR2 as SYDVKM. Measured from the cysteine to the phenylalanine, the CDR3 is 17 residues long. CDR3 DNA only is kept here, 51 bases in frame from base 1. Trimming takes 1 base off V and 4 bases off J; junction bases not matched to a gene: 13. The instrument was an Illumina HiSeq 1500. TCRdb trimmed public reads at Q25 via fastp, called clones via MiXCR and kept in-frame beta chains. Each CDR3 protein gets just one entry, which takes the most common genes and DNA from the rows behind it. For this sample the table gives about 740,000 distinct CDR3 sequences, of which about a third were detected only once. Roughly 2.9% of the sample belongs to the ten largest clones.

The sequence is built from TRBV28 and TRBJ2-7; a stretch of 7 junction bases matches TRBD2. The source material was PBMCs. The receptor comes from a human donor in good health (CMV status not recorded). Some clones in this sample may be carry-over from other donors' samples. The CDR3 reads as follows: CASSLFPSTSVSYEQYF. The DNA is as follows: TGTGCCAGCAGTTTATTCCCCTCTACTAGCGTTAGTTACGAGCAGTACTTC.